Below, 6 T cell receptor beta chains from the same sample are listed, as sequenced in a study of blood T cell repertoires in COVID-19. Sequencing was performed with immunoSEQ multiplex PCR; in TCRdb, only in-frame clones are kept and a portion is missing. The sample lists approximately 120,000 clones; around two thirds were seen once. The sequencing input was peripheral blood. These receptors all stem from a woman between 65 and 79 years old with acute or convalescent COVID-19.

The chain couples TRBV4-1 to TRBJ2-1, with a possible D match to TRBD2 (5 bases). In germline, CDR1 is MGHRA, CDR2 YSYEKL. V lost 3 bases, J lost 10 bases, and 19 bases lay in between. There are 15 residues in the CDR3. CDR3 DNA: TGCGCCAGCAGCCAGGGTCGGACTTCCGTTTACGAGCAGTTCTTC. Protein: CASSQGRTSVYEQFF.

J is TRBJ1-5 and V is TRBV18; TRBD1 matches 8 bases. The V segment lost 5 bases and the J segment 8 bases; nucleotides outside the gene matches: 5. Germline CDR1 and CDR2: KGHSH and LQKENI. The CDR3 covers 13 residues. CDR3 nucleotides: TGTGCCAGCTCATCAATACAGGGGGAGCCCCAGCATTTT. This codes for CASSSIQGEPQHF.

The chain employs TRBV27 and TRBJ2-7; 12 nucleotides line up with TRBD1. This CDR3 region has 16 residues. The germline V gene encodes CDR1 MNHEY and CDR2 SMNVEV (reference sequence). V lost 3 bases and J lost 4; bases outside the gene matches: 7. CDR3 DNA sequence: TGTGCCAGCAGTTTGACGACGGGACAGGGGGCTTACGAGCAGTACTTC. The encoded protein is CASSLTTGQGAYEQYF.

The chain links TRBV11-2 to TRBJ2-5; 7 bases map to TRBD1. J lost 4 bases, V lost 6 bases, and 8 bases had no gene match. This CDR3 is built from 14 residues. The V gene's germline CDR1 is SGHAT and CDR2 FQNNGV. CDR3 sequence: CASSNRGIVETQYF. The CDR3 DNA reads as TGTGCCAGCAGTAACAGGGGAATAGTAGAGACCCAGTACTTC.

V and J are TRBV6-6 and TRBJ1-1; no firm D call. This CDR3 has 19 amino acids. Germline values: CDR1 MNHNY, CDR2 SVGAGI (reference sequence). V was trimmed by 5 bases and J by 0 bases, leaving 25 bases between them. The CDR3 DNA follows: TGTGCCAGCAGTCCTTCGCCGAGCGGAGTCCAGCGCATGAACACTGAAGCTTTCTTT. Protein sequence: CASSPSPSGVQRMNTEAFF.

This clone was seen just once. The V and J genes are TRBV11-2 and TRBJ2-1; 10 nucleotides agree with TRBD2. J lost 8 bases, V lost 5 bases, and 15 bases had no gene match. Germline V gene sequence: CDR1 SGHAT, CDR2 FQNNGV. The CDR3 is 17 residues long. The CDR3 spells CASSRRLGTSAGHEQFF. CDR3 nucleotides: TGTGCCAGCAGCCGCAGGTTGGGGACTAGCGCAGGCCATGAGCAGTTCTTC.